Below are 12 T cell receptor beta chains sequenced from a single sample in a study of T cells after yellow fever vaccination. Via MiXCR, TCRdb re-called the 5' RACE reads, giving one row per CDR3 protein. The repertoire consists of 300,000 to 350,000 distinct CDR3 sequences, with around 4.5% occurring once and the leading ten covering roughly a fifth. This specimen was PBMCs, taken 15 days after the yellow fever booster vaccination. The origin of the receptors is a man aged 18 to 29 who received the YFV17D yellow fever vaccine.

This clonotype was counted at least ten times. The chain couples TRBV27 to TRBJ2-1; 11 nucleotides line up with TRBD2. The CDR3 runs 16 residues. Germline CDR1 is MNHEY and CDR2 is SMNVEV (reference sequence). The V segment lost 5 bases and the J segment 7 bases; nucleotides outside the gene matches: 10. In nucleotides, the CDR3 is TGTGCCAGCAGTCCAACATCGACTAGCGGGGCAAATGAGCAGTTCTTC. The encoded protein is CASSPTSTSGANEQFF.

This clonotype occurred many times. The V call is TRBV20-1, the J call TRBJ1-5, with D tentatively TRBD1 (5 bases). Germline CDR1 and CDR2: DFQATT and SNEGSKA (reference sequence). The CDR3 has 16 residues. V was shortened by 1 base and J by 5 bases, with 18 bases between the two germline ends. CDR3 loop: CSARVPRGLEDQPQHF. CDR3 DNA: TGCAGTGCTAGAGTTCCACGGGGCCTTGAGGATCAGCCCCAGCATTTT.

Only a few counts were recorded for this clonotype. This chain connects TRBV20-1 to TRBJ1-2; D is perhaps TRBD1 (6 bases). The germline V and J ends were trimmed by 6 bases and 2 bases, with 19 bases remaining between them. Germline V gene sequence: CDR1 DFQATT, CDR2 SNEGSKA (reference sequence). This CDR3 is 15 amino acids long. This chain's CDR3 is CSAMGQTGNNYGYTF. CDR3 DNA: TGCAGTGCCATGGGGCAGACAGGAAACAACTATGGCTACACCTTC.

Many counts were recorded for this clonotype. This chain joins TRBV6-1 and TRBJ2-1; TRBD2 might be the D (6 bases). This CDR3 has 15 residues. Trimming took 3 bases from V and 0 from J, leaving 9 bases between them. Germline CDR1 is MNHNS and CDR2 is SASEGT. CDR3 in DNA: TGTGCCAGCAGTGAGGCGGGGTACTCCTACAATGAGCAGTTCTTC. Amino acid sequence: CASSEAGYSYNEQFF.

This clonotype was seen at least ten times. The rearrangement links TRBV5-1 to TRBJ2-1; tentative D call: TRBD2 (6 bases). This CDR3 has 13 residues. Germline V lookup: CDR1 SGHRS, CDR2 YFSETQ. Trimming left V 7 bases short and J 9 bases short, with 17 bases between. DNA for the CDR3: TGCGCCAGCCGATACGGAGGGCCGAGTGAGCAGTTCTTC. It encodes CASRYGGPSEQFF.

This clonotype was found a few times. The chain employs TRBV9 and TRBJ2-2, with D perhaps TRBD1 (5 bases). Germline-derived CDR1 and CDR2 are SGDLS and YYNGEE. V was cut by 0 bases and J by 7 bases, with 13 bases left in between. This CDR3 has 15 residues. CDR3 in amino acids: CASSVVPGPHGELFF. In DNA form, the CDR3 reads TGTGCCAGCAGCGTAGTCCCAGGGCCCCACGGGGAGCTGTTTTTT.

The CDR3, as DNA: TGTGCCAGTGGAGTGTCTGGGGCCAACGTCCTGACTTTC. Protein sequence: CASGVSGANVLTF. V usage is TRBV7-2 and J usage is TRBJ2-6; D ambiguous. V lost 9 bases and J 1 base, leaving 7 bases between the germline ends. Per the germline V gene, CDR1 is SGHTA and CDR2 is FQGNSA. CDR3 size: 13 residues.

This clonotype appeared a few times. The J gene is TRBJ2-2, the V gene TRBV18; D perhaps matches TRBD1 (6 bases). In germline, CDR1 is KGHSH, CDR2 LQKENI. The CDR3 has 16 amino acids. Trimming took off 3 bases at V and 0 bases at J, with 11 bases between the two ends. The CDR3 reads CASSPTGNANTGELFF. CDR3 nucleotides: TGTGCCAGCTCACCTACAGGGAACGCGAACACCGGGGAGCTGTTTTTT.

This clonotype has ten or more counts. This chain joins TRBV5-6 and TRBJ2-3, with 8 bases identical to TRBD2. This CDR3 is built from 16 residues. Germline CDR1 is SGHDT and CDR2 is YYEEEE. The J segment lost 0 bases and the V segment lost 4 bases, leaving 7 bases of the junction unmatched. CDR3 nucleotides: TGTGCCAGCAGCCACTTTCGCGGGGGGAGCACAGATACGCAGTATTTT. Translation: CASSHFRGGSTDTQYF. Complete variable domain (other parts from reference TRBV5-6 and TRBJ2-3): DAGVTQSPTHLIKTRGQQVTLRCSPKSGHDTVSWYQQALGQGPQFIFQYYEEEERQRGNFPDRFSGHQFPNYSSELNVNALLLGDSALYLCASSHFRGGSTDTQYFGPGTRLTVL.

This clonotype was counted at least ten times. In DNA form, the CDR3 reads TGCAGTGCTAGGTCCGGGACTCTCCCCGGGGAGCTGTTTTTT. Its translation is CSARSGTLPGELFF. The V gene is TRBV20-1, the J gene TRBJ2-2; the D gene is possibly TRBD2 (6 bases). The CDR3 runs 14 residues. Germline loops: CDR1 DFQATT, CDR2 SNEGSKA (reference sequence). The germline V and J ends were trimmed by 3 bases and 6 bases, with 14 bases remaining between them.

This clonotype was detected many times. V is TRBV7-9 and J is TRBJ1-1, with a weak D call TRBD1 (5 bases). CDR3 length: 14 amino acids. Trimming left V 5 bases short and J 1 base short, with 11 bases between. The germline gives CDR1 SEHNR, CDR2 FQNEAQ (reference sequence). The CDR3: CASSLLGGNTEAFF. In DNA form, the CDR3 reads TGTGCCAGCAGCCTTCTCGGGGGGAACACTGAAGCTTTCTTT.

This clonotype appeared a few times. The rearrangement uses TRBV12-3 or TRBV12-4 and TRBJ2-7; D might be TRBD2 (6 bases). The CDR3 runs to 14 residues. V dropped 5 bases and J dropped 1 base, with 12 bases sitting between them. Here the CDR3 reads CASSPGTPSYEQYF. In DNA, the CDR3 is TGTGCCAGCAGTCCGGGGACTCCATCCTACGAGCAGTACTTC.